Described below is a single T cell receptor (beta chain) sequence and its context. Study members were between roughly 18 and 100 years old and lived in some 22 US regions. Participants were placed into cohorts based on the clinical history they reported. This record belongs to a study of blood T cell repertoires in COVID-19. Whole-study context: T cells, B-cell-depleted T cells, or PBMCs supplied cDNA or gDNA.

Germline CDR1 reads SGHNT; CDR2 reads YYREEE (reference sequence). Deletions cut 0 bases from V and 9 bases from J, with 10 bases between. CDR3 length: 13 amino acids. Clones were read by immunoSEQ multiplex PCR, and TCRdb kept only the in-frame ones, dropping some. Of hundreds of thousands of clones in the sample, about 87% were seen once. The chain links TRBV5-4 to TRBJ2-1; weak D call: TRBD2 (5 bases). The sample was PBMCs or T cells enriched from blood (not recorded which). This clonotype originated in a woman in her fifties or sixties who had recovered from COVID-19. Here the CDR3 reads CASSLVLVGEQFF. The CDR3 coding sequence is TGTGCCAGCAGCTTGGTACTAGTTGGTGAGCAGTTCTTC.